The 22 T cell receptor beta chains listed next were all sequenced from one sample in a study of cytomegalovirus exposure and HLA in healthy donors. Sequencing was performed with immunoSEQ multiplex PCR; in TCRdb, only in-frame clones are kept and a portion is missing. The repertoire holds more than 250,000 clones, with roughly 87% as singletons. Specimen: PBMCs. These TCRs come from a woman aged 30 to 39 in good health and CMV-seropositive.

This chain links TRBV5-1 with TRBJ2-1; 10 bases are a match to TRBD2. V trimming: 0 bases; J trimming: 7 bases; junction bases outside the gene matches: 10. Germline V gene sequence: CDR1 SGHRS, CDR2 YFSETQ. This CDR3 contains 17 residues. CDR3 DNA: TGCGCCAGCAGCTTGGGGACTAGCGGACCTGAACTTAATGAGCAGTTCTTC. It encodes CASSLGTSGPELNEQFF.

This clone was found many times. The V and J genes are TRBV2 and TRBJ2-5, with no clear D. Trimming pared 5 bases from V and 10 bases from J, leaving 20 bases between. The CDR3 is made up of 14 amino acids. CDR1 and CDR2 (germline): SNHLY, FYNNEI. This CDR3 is CASSIGPPPRGQYF. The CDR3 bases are TGTGCCAGCAGTATAGGCCCTCCCCCTAGAGGCCAGTACTTC. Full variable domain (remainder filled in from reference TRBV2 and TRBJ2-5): EPEVTQTPSHQVTQMGQEVILRCVPISNHLYFYWYRQILGQKVEFLVSFYNNEISEKSEIFDDQFSVERPDGSNFTLKIRSTKLEDSAMYFCASSIGPPPRGQYFGPGTRLLVL.

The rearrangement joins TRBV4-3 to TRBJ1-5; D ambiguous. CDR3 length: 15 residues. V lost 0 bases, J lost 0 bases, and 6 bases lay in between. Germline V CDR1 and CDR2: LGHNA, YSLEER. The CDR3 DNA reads TGCGCCAGCAGCCAAGATTCAGGTAGCAATCAGCCCCAGCATTTT. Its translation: CASSQDSGSNQPQHF.

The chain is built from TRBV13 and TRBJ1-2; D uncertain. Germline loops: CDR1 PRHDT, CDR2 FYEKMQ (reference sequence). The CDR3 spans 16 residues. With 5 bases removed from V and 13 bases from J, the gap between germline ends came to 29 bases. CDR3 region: CASSTQRLGGTMSVTF. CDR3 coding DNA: TGTGCCAGCAGCACACAACGACTCGGTGGTACTATGAGTGTCACCTTC.

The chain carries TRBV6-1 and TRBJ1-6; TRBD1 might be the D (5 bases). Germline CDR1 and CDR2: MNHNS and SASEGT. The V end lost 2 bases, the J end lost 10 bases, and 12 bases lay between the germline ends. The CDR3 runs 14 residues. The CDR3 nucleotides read TGTGCCAGCAGTGAAAGCTTGGGGGAATCACCCCTCCACTTT. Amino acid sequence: CASSESLGESPLHF.

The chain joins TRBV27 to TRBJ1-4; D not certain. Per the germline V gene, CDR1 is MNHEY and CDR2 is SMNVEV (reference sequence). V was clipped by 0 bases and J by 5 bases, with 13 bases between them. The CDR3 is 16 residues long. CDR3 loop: CASSLSSGSINEKLFF. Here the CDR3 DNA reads TGTGCCAGCAGTTTATCTTCGGGATCAATCAATGAAAAACTGTTTTTT.

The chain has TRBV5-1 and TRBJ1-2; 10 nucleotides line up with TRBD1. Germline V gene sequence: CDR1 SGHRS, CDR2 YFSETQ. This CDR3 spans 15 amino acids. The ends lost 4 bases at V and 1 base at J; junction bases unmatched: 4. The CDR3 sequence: CASSIGQGGNYGYTF. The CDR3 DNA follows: TGCGCCAGCAGCATCGGACAGGGGGGTAACTATGGCTACACCTTC.

CDR3 nucleotide sequence: TGTGCCAGCAGTACCACGGACAGGGGAAGGGAAAAACTGTTTTTT. It translates to CASSTTDRGREKLFF. The genes are TRBV27 and TRBJ1-4, with TRBD1 matching 9 bases. Per the germline V gene, CDR1 is MNHEY and CDR2 is SMNVEV (reference sequence). The CDR3 covers 15 residues. J was trimmed by 8 bases and V by 5 bases; bases with no gene match: 9.

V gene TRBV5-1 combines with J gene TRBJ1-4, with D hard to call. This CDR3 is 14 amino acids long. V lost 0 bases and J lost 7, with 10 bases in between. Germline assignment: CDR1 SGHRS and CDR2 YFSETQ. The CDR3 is CASSLGLLSEKLFF. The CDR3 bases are TGCGCCAGCAGCTTGGGCCTGCTTAGTGAAAAACTGTTTTTT.

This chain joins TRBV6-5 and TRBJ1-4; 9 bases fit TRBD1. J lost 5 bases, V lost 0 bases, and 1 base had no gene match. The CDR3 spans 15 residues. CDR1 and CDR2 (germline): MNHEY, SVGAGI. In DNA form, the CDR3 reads TGTGCCAGCAGTTACTCAGGACAGGGGAATGAAAAACTGTTTTTT. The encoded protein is CASSYSGQGNEKLFF.

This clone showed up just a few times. The DNA of the CDR3 is TGTGCCAGCAGTTTTAAGGGAGGCAATCAGCCCCAGCATTTT. It is translated as CASSFKGGNQPQHF. The rearrangement uses TRBV28 and TRBJ1-5; unclear D gene. The germline gives CDR1 MDHEN, CDR2 SYDVKM. This CDR3 has 14 residues. V was trimmed by 3 bases and J by 2 bases, leaving 8 bases between them.

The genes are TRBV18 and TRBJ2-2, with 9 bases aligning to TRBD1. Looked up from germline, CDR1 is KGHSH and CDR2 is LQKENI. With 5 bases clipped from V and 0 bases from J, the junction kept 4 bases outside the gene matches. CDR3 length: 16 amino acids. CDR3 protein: CASSGTGNANTGELFF. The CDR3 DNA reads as TGTGCCAGCTCAGGGACAGGGAACGCGAACACCGGGGAGCTGTTTTTT.

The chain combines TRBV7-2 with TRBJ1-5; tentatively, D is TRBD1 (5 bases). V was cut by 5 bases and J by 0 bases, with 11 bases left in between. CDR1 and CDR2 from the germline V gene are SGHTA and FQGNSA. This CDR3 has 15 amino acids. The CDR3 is CASSPYGGSNQPQHF. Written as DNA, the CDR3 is TGTGCCAGCAGCCCCTACGGGGGTAGCAATCAGCCCCAGCATTTT.

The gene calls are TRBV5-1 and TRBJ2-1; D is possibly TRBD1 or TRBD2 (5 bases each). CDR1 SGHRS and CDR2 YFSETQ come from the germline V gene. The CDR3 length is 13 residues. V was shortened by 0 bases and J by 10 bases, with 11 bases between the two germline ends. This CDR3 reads CASSLGGGLEQFF. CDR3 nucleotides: TGCGCCAGCAGCTTGGGGGGCGGACTGGAGCAGTTCTTC.

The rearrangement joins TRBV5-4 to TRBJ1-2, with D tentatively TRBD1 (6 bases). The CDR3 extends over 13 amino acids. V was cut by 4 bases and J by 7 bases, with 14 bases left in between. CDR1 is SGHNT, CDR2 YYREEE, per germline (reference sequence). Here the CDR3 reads CASSLGARFGYTF. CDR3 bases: TGTGCCAGCAGCCTGGGGGCGCGTTTTGGCTACACCTTC.

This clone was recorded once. The CDR3: CASSMGAGRFSYEQYF. CDR3 in DNA: TGTGCCAGTAGTATGGGGGCGGGGAGGTTCTCCTACGAGCAGTACTTC. The chain combines TRBV19 with TRBJ2-7, with D perhaps TRBD1 or TRBD2 (6 bases each). This CDR3 spans 16 amino acids. Germline assignment: CDR1 LNHDA and CDR2 SQIVND (reference sequence). With 3 bases removed from V and 0 bases from J, the gap between germline ends came to 15 bases.

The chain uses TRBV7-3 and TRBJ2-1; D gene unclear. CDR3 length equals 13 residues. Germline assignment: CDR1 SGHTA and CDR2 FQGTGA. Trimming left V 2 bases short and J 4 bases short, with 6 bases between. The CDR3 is CASSLGRYNEQFF. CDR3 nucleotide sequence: TGTGCCAGCAGCTTAGGTCGGTACAATGAGCAGTTCTTC. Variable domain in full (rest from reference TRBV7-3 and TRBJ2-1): GAGVSQTPSNKVTEKGKYVELRCDPISGHTALYWYRQSLGQGPEFLIYFQGTGAADDSGLPNDRFFAVRPEGSVSTLKIQRTERGDSAVYLCASSLGRYNEQFFGPGTRLTVL.

The CDR3 reads CAWSTGPLSPQFF. CDR3 DNA sequence: TGTGCCTGGTCGACAGGGCCTCTATCTCCCCAGTTCTTC. This sequence joins TRBV30 and TRBJ2-1, with 7 bases lining up with TRBD1. V shed 5 bases and J 13 bases; nucleotides not matched to a gene: 14. Germline V gene lookup returns CDR1 GTSNPN and CDR2 SVGIG (reference sequence). The CDR3 covers 13 residues.

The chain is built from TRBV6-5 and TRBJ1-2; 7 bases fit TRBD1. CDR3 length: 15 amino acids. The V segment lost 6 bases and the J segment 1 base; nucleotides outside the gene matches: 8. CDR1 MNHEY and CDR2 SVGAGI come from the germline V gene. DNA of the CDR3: TGTGCCAGCAGCTTACGGAACAGGGGTAACTATGGCTACACCTTC. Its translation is CASSLRNRGNYGYTF.

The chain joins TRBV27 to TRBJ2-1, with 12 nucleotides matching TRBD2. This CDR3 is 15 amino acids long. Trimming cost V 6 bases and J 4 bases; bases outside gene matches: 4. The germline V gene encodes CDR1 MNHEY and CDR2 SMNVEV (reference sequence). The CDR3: CASSPGLAGYNEQFF. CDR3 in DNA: TGTGCCAGCAGCCCAGGACTAGCGGGATACAATGAGCAGTTCTTC.

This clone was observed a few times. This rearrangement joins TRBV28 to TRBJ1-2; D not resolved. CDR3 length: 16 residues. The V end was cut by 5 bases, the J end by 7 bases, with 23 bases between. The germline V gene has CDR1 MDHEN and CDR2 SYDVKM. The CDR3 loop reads CASSAAGSPLSPGYTF. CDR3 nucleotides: TGTGCCAGCAGTGCCGCGGGAAGCCCACTTTCCCCTGGCTACACCTTC.

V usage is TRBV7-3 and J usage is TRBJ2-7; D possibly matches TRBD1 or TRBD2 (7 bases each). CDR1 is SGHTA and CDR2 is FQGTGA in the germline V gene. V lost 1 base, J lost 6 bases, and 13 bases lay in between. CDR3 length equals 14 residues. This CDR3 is CASSLSPGGGEQYF. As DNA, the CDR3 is TGTGCCAGCAGCTTAAGCCCAGGGGGGGGCGAGCAGTACTTC.